This T cell receptor beta chain was retrieved from a study of control samples from healthy donors and cancer patients. The V and J ends lost 3 bases and 7 bases respectively, with 12 bases between them. The CDR3 covers 13 residues. Some clones are missing from TCRdb's copy, which holds only in-frame ones; the method was immunoSEQ multiplex PCR. The sample holds roughly 370,000 clones, 80% to 95% seen once. The specimen sequenced was PBMCs. This rearrangement joins TRBV12-3 or TRBV12-4 to TRBJ1-1, with D possibly being TRBD1 (5 bases). The sequence derives from a man aged 40-50 years with head and neck cancer. The CDR3 DNA follows: TGTGCCAGCAGTTTGGGTGGGGACGGTGAAGCTTTCTTT. It encodes CASSLGGDGEAFF.